This entry describes one T cell receptor (beta chain). Its specificity is not known. The Oncomine TCR Beta short-read assay was applied to DNA of cultured CD4+ T cells. MiXCR, applied by TCRdb to the PCR reads, yields one record per CDR3 protein. The sample holds under 20,000 distinct CDR3 sequences, around 45% seen once. As for treatment: roughly 10-day PBMC culture with coronavirus spike peptide pools or control peptides (ViraFEST assay). PBMC cultures, at around 2 million cells per well, received approximately 9.1 IU/ml IL-2 and about 11 ug/ml peptide pools. Fresh IL-2 medium was used to replace half of the medium on days 3 and 7. The data were taken from a study of vaccination and CD4 T cells after COVID-19. Study at large: The convalescents included six males and four females, and among them two were Hispanic while seven were Caucasian.

The sample was CD4+ T cells from blood, cultured in vitro, taken before SARS-CoV-2 vaccination. The clonotype comes from a human donor who had recovered from COVID-19.

The CDR3 DNA reads TGTGCCAGCAGCTTAGATTGGTGGGGCACAGATACGCAGTATTTT. It translates to CASSLDWWGTDTQYF. The V gene is TRBV7-9, the J gene TRBJ2-3; no definite D call. Trimming cost V 1 base and J 1 base, with 9 bases left between them. The germline gives CDR1 SEHNR, CDR2 FQNEAQ (reference sequence). The CDR3 spans 15 residues.